A selection of T cell receptor beta chains follows, all from one sample in a study of beta chain features in type 1 diabetes. Sequencing was performed with immunoSEQ multiplex PCR; in TCRdb, only in-frame clones are kept and a portion is missing. Of more than 250,000 clones listed, over 14% are singletons. Sequenced sample: naive CD4+ T cells from blood. These receptors were taken from a man younger than 30 with type 1 diabetes. The CDR3 runs from the conserved cysteine through the conserved F or W.

>TRBV5-1|TRBJ1-1
CASSQRQEGMNTEAFF
>TRBV28|TRBJ2-7
CASRRISGRSYEQYF
>TRBV5-4|TRBJ2-3
CASSYTSGGVADTQYF
>TRBV7-2|TRBJ1-2
CASSLADRVGYTF
>TRBV28|TRBJ2-4
CASSTPTKLAKNIQYF
>TRBV7-2|TRBJ2-1
CASSHPGQGNEQFF
>TRBV5-6|TRBJ1-1
CASSFPGNTEAFF
>TRBV27|TRBJ2-3
CASSSTSGGRTDTQYF
>TRBV15|TRBJ2-4
CATSRSGGLAGGRAKNIQYF
>TRBV28|TRBJ1-1
CASSLSTGNTEAFF
>TRBV5-6|TRBJ2-3
CASGAPGLNTQYF
>TRBV11-2|TRBJ1-4
CASSLNEKLFF
>TRBV21-1|TRBJ2-5
CASRFSTGTEYQETQYF
>TRBV18|TRBJ2-5
CASSPPSEETQYF
>TRBV5-4|TRBJ2-2
CASSPKPGQGALKELFF
>TRBV5-6|TRBJ2-5
CASSTRTGNQETQYF
>TRBV19|TRBJ2-1
CASHTGYSYNEQFF
>TRBV7-9|TRBJ1-6
CASSLARGQGSYNSPLHF
>TRBV28|TRBJ2-7
CASSETTGGFNAEQYF
>TRBV19|TRBJ2-1
CASSIPGLLGNEQFF
>TRBV5-1|TRBJ2-4
CASRADQGAKNIQYF
>TRBV27|TRBJ1-5
CASSWRDGQAQHF
>TRBV18|TRBJ1-1
CASSPSNVNTEAFF
>TRBV5-1|TRBJ2-1
CASSFVRAGGSYNEQFF
>TRBV18|TRBJ2-1
CASSPRTGIYEQFF
>TRBV29-1|TRBJ1-1
CSVLRVLGTEAFF
>TRBV10-3|TRBJ2-1
CAISAAAGRVNEQFF
>TRBV28|TRBJ2-7
CAISGGVYEQYF
>TRBV2|TRBJ1-1
CASSNRRDTEAFF
>TRBV13|TRBJ2-7
CASSLLGGRAGVVNF
>TRBV4-1|TRBJ1-1
CASSQFPADTEAFF
>TRBV30|TRBJ2-1
CAWRKLPGRERIYEQFF
>TRBV5-1|TRBJ2-5
CASSPSQETQYF
>TRBV28|TRBJ2-7
CASSPGRGAYEQYF
>TRBV27|TRBJ1-6
CASTPGQVVNSPLHF
>TRBV2|TRBJ2-7
CASSGGLAGPVEQYF
>TRBV9|TRBJ1-5
CASSVRTKGYSNQPQHF
>TRBV5-6|TRBJ2-5
CASSPRTSGGDRYF
>TRBV5-1|TRBJ2-7
CASSPGDSGAREQYF
>TRBV5-4|TRBJ1-2
CASSLEQSPYTF
>TRBV4-3|TRBJ2-5
CASSQELGRGGETQYF
>TRBV7-9|TRBJ2-2
CASSQLRDRAAGELFF
>TRBV7-2|TRBJ2-7
CASSFGQGGVEQYF
>TRBV7-9|TRBJ1-2
CASSLVGEGLGYTF
>TRBV4-1|TRBJ2-3
CASSQDLAGRTDTQYF
>TRBV30|TRBJ1-1
CAWNWLGRGPEAFF
>TRBV11-2|TRBJ1-2
CASSLGHPGQNGYTF
>TRBV30|TRBJ2-6
CAWERLPGANVLTF
>TRBV19|TRBJ2-7
CASSRSPSPRGYEQYF
>TRBV6-5|TRBJ2-6
CASRKDRAGANVLTF
>TRBV4-3|TRBJ2-7
CASSPRYEASYEQYF